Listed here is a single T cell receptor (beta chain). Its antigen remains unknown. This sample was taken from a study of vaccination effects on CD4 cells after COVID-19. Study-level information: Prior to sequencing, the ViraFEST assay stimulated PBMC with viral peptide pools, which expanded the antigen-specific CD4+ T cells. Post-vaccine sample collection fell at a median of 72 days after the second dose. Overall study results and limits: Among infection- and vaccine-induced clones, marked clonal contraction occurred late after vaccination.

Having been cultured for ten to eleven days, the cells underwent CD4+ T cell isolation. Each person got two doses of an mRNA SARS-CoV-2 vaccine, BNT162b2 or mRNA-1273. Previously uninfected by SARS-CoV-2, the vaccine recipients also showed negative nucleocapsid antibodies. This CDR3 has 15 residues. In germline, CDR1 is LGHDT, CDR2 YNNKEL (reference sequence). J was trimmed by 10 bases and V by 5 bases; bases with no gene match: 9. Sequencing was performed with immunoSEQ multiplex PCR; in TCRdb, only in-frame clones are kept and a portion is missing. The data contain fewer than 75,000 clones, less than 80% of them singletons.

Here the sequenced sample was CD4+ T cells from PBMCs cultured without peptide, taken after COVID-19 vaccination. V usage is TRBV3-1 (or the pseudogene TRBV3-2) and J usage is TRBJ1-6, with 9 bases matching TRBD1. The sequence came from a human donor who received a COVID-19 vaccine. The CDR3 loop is CASSDRGTGPSPLHF. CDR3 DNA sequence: TGTGCCAGCAGCGACAGGGGGACAGGGCCATCACCCCTCCACTTT.